This T cell receptor (beta chain) was sequenced in a study of vaccination and CD4 T cells after COVID-19 (dated 2022 in TCRdb). Describing the broader study: Six males and four females were included in the convalescent cohort, with two Hispanic individuals, seven Caucasians, two Asians and one multiracial person represented. The time from the second vaccine dose to post-vaccine blood sampling had a median of roughly 79 days and ranged from roughly 13 to 241 days. In control cultures, a CEFX viral epitope pool was used as positive control, an HIV-1 Nef peptide pool was used as negative control, or no peptide was added. Post-COVID blood samples were collected from convalescent patients a median of roughly 100 days after diagnosis, with a range of about 35 to 180 days. Culture stimuli were overlapping spike peptide pools from SARS-CoV-2 and from the common cold coronaviruses HCoV-NL63, HCoV-OC43 and HCoV-229E. Two doses of either the Pfizer-BioNTech BNT162b2 vaccine (n=8) or the Moderna mRNA-1273 vaccine (n=2) were administered to participants. An earlier paper using these donors assessed, at the TCR clonotype level, memory CD4+ T cell crossreactivity between SARS-CoV-2 and common cold coronavirus spike proteins. In more than eight COVID-19 convalescent patients and a handful of infection-naive healthy vaccine recipients, researchers compared the spike-specific CD4+ TCR repertoire from before mRNA vaccination with the repertoire from after.

With regard to this clonotype: Its antigen is not yet known. No much larger clone exists at a distance of one base, and base qualities are not known.

The treatment or condition tag for this specimen amounts to: approximately nine-day PBMC culture with coronavirus spike peptide pools or control peptides (ViraFEST assay). CD4+ T cells from unexposed donors were collected before the COVID-19 pandemic (2011-2018). The study used the ViraFEST assay, which expanded antigen-specific T cells with peptide pools and then identified expanded clonotypes by TCR sequencing. PBMCs were cultured at fewer than 2.5 million per well in IMDM supplemented with approximately 4.7% human AB serum and about 9.5 IU/ml IL-2, with roughly 10 ug/ml peptide pools added. Half of the culture medium was replaced with fresh IL-2-containing medium on days 3 and 7. Once the cells had been in culture for roughly 10 days, the EasySep CD4+ T cell isolation kit was used to isolate CD4+ T cells by negative selection. Unexposed donor CD4+ T cells were tested for reactivity to SARS-CoV-2 S and N and four common cold coronavirus spike pools, as cell number allowed. PBMCs were separated from whole blood using Ficoll-Paque Plus gradient centrifugation and then either used fresh or cryopreserved at -140C. Each culture condition was generally run in triplicate wells. The leukapheresis product for the unexposed donors was obtained through commercial purchase.

Broad study findings and their caveats: In convalescent patients, a median 86.3% of post-vaccine SARS-CoV-2-reactive clones were detected only after vaccination, and vaccine-specific priming was suggested by this finding. The median count of SARS-CoV-2-reactive clonotypes went up from around 20 after infection to about 40 after vaccination, although the change was not significant. Only a relatively small number of convalescent patients were included in the study, and early timepoints following natural infection were not analyzed. Nearly all vaccine-specific clones in convalescent patients (304 of 307) were mono-reactive for SARS-CoV-2 spike rather than cross-reactive with common cold coronaviruses.

The CDR3 covers 16 residues, taking in both the cysteine and the phenylalanine. The CDR3 DNA has 48 bases and is translated from base 1. Looking up the germline V gene yields CDR1 MNHEY and CDR2 SVGEGT. The junction shows trimming of 2 bases on V and 0 bases on J, plus 11 bases between the germline ends. Libraries were made using PCR. DNA from cultured CD4+ T cells underwent TCR sequencing with the Oncomine TCR Beta short-read assay at the Johns Hopkins FTIC core. The QIAamp micro DNA kit was used to extract genomic DNA from the cultured CD4+ T cells. Oncomine TCR Beta libraries from cultured CD4+ T cells were pooled with unique dual indexes and sequenced on an Illumina iSeq 100. The published analysis was carried out like this. Non-productive sequences were filtered out, and CDR3s that did not start with C, did not end with F or W, or were shorter than 7 amino acids were discarded. The MANAFEST web application identified antigen-specific clonotypes by comparing peptide-stimulated wells against reference wells and other culture wells. Positive clones required FDR below 0.05, an odds ratio above 5, and productive frequency above 0.1% in at least two of three replicate wells. A clonotype counted as cross-reactive if it showed significant expansion both in the SARS-CoV-2 spike wells and in at least one common cold coronavirus spike condition. Similarity between CDR3 sequences was evaluated in R version 3.6.1 using Levenshtein distances (stringdist) and unrooted phylogenetic trees (ape). TCRdb ran its own pipeline on the public reads, namely fastp trimming at Q25 and MiXCR clone calling, and kept in-frame beta chains. One record per CDR3 amino acid sequence lists the most common genes and DNA. TCRdb, not the authors, supplied the V and J calls. The sample data list more than 6,500 distinct CDR3 sequences, and roughly 44% of these were observed just once. Of the sample, about 25% falls within the top ten clones.

The sequence was collected from a human donor in good health. The chain couples TRBV6-2 or TRBV6-3 to TRBJ1-3, with the D segment identity uncertain. Sequencing used CD4+ T cells from blood, cultured in vitro. Read as DNA, the sequence is TGTGCCAGCAGTTACCTAGGACTGATCTCTGGAAACACCATATATTTT. Its coded protein is CASSYLGLISGNTIYF.